The 29 T cell receptor beta chains below all came from one sample that was sequenced in a study of T cell responses to AZD1222 COVID-19 vaccine. The method was immunoSEQ multiplex PCR; TCRdb's version includes in-frame clones alone and lacks a portion of them. The sample includes 100,000 to 140,000 clones, around nine tenths seen only once; the top ten take around 20%. This specimen was peripheral blood, taken on day 0 of AZD1222 vaccination. The receptors stem from an adult in good health.

This clone was recorded only once. J is TRBJ2-2 and V is TRBV27; 7 bases align to TRBD2. V lost 4 bases and J lost 1; bases outside the gene matches: 6. Germline V lookup: CDR1 MNHEY, CDR2 SMNVEV (reference sequence). The CDR3 contains 16 residues. CDR3 sequence reads: CASSSKAGLNTGELFF. CDR3 in DNA: TGTGCCAGCAGTTCCAAAGCGGGGCTGAACACCGGGGAGCTGTTTTTT.

The chain combines TRBV5-1 with TRBJ1-2; a possible D gene is TRBD1 (5 bases). Trimming removed 0 bases from V and 8 bases from J, with 14 bases in between. Germline-derived CDR1 and CDR2 are SGHRS and YFSETQ. The CDR3 runs 14 residues. In DNA, the CDR3 is TGCGCCAGCAGCTTGGAGGGACCAACGACCGGCTACACCTTC. It is translated as CASSLEGPTTGYTF.

The rearrangement joins TRBV27 to TRBJ2-6; 9 bases map to TRBD1. This CDR3 contains 16 residues. Germline V CDR1 and CDR2: MNHEY, SMNVEV (reference sequence). V gave up 4 bases and J gave up 3 bases; unmatched junction bases: 4. This CDR3 reads CASSSQGASGANVLTF. The CDR3 DNA follows: TGTGCCAGCAGTTCACAGGGGGCAAGTGGGGCCAACGTCCTGACTTTC.

The CDR3 DNA reads TGTGCCAGTAGTATGGTCGGGGGTCGACAGGGTATTGTCCTGAATCAGCCCCAGCATTTT. This encodes CASSMVGGRQGIVLNQPQHF. The chain uses TRBV19 and TRBJ1-5; 7 bases map to TRBD1. Germline V lookup: CDR1 LNHDA, CDR2 SQIVND (reference sequence). The CDR3 has 20 amino acids. V lost 3 bases to trimming and J lost 4 bases; unmatched junction nucleotides: 21. The variable domain in full, with the rest retrieved from reference TRBV19 and TRBJ1-5, is DGGITQSPKYLFRKEGQNVTLSCEQNLNHDAMYWYRQDPGQGLRLIYYSQIVNDFQKGDIAEGYSVSREKKESFPLTVTSAQKNPTAFYLCASSMVGGRQGIVLNQPQHFGDGTRLSIL.

The V gene is TRBV10-1, the J gene TRBJ2-7, with 7 bases that match TRBD1. Per germline, CDR1 WNHNN and CDR2 SYGVQD (reference sequence). Losses at the gene ends were 6 bases for V and 2 bases for J; bases not matched to a gene: 4. The CDR3 extends over 13 amino acids. The CDR3 reads CASRADRAYEQYF. As DNA, the CDR3 is TGCGCCAGCAGGGCAGACAGGGCCTACGAGCAGTACTTC.

The CDR3 DNA reads TGTGCCAGTAGTAACCCCGGACAGTCCTCTTCCTACGAGCAGTACTTC. Encoded protein: CASSNPGQSSSYEQYF. The chain joins TRBV19 to TRBJ2-7; TRBD1 might be the D (6 bases). The CDR3 runs to 16 residues. Germline CDR1 reads LNHDA; CDR2 reads SQIVND (reference sequence). The ends were cut back, 4 bases at V and 1 base at J, with 17 bases in the middle. The full variable domain, in which reference TRBV19 and TRBJ2-7 provide the parts outside the CDR3, is DGGITQSPKYLFRKEGQNVTLSCEQNLNHDAMYWYRQDPGQGLRLIYYSQIVNDFQKGDIAEGYSVSREKKESFPLTVTSAQKNPTAFYLCASSNPGQSSSYEQYFGPGTRLTVT.

V gene TRBV30 combines with J gene TRBJ2-2, with 9 nucleotides matching TRBD1. V lost 2 bases and J lost 6; bases outside the gene matches: 4. Germline V lookup: CDR1 GTSNPN, CDR2 SVGIG (reference sequence). This CDR3 has 14 residues. The CDR3 DNA reads as TGTGCCTGGAGTTCGGGGACAGGGTCCGGGGAGCTGTTTTTT. Translating it yields CAWSSGTGSGELFF. The full variable domain, rest sourced from reference TRBV30 and TRBJ2-2, is SQTIHQWPATLVQPVGSPLSLECTVEGTSNPNLYWYRQAAGRGLQLLFYSVGIGQISSEVPQNLSASRPQDRQFILSSKKLLLSDSGFYLCAWSSGTGSGELFFGEGSRLTVL.

The J gene is TRBJ1-1, the V gene TRBV3-1 (or the pseudogene TRBV3-2); 9 bases are a match to TRBD1. CDR3 length equals 16 residues. Germline-derived CDR1 and CDR2 are LGHDT and YNNKEL (reference sequence). V was clipped by 8 bases and J by 1 base; unmatched bases: 11. The CDR3 nucleotides read TGTGCCAGCGGACTCATGACAGGGGGAGAGAACACTGAAGCTTTCTTT. Amino acid sequence: CASGLMTGGENTEAFF.

This clone was seen only once. J is TRBJ2-7 and V is TRBV7-6; tentative D call: TRBD2 (6 bases). V lost 4 bases and J 2 bases, leaving 21 bases between the germline ends. Germline V gene lookup returns CDR1 SGHVS and CDR2 FNYEAQ. This CDR3 region has 17 residues. CDR3 sequence: CASSSPLGAGFTYEQYF. The DNA of the CDR3 is TGTGCCAGCAGCTCCCCCCTAGGGGCGGGGTTTACCTACGAGCAGTACTTC.

The chain couples TRBV2 to TRBJ2-7; 7 nucleotides agree with TRBD1. The CDR3 sequence is 13 residues long. Germline values: CDR1 SNHLY, CDR2 FYNNEI. V lost 7 bases, J lost 4 bases, and 7 bases stayed unmatched. In DNA, the CDR3 is TGTGCCAGCACGGGACAGCCTGTTTACGAGCAGTACTTC. This gives the protein CASTGQPVYEQYF.

This chain connects TRBV7-9 to TRBJ1-1; TRBD1 matches 7 bases. Germline CDR1 reads SEHNR; CDR2 reads FQNEAQ (reference sequence). There are 14 residues in the CDR3. V lost 7 bases, J lost 4 bases, and 9 bases stayed unmatched. In nucleotides, the CDR3 is TGTGCCAGCACCCGGGACAGTTCGCTCACTGAAGCTTTCTTT. Translating it yields CASTRDSSLTEAFF.

The chain couples TRBV5-1 to TRBJ1-2; the D is unclear. Per germline, CDR1 SGHRS and CDR2 YFSETQ. V dropped 3 bases and J dropped 6 bases, with 18 bases sitting between them. The CDR3 extends over 15 amino acids. The CDR3 protein is CASSSRGVQAHGYTF. The CDR3 DNA reads as TGCGCCAGCAGCTCTCGGGGTGTGCAGGCCCATGGCTACACCTTC.

V is TRBV18 and J is TRBJ2-2; maybe TRBD1 (6 bases). Germline assignment: CDR1 KGHSH and CDR2 LQKENI. The V gene lost 1 base and the J gene lost 7 bases, with 13 bases spanning the gap. The CDR3 has 15 residues. For the CDR3, the DNA is TGTGCCAGCTCACCACTCACAGGGTATAACGGGGAGCTGTTTTTT. Translation: CASSPLTGYNGELFF.

The genes are TRBV9 and TRBJ1-6, with D possibly being TRBD1 (6 bases). Germline CDR1 and CDR2: SGDLS and YYNGEE. This CDR3 spans 15 amino acids. V lost 0 bases and J lost 7, with 11 bases in between. CDR3 loop: CASSVEGVFNSPLHF. DNA of the CDR3: TGTGCCAGCAGCGTAGAGGGGGTTTTCAATTCACCCCTCCACTTT.

The chain recombines TRBV18 with TRBJ1-1; D possibly corresponds to TRBD1 (6 bases). Between the trimmed V and J ends, which lost 4 bases and 1 base, there was a span of 7 bases. The germline V gene has CDR1 KGHSH and CDR2 LQKENI. The CDR3 consists of 13 residues. The CDR3 DNA reads TGTGCCAGCTCACGGACAGCGAACACTGAAGCTTTCTTT. This sequence encodes CASSRTANTEAFF. The full variable domain, its missing parts supplied by reference TRBV18 and TRBJ1-1, is NAGVMQNPRHLVRRRGQEARLRCSPMKGHSHVYWYRQLPEEGLKFMVYLQKENIIDESGMPKERFSAEFPKEGPSILRIQQVVRGDSAAYFCASSRTANTEAFFGQGTRLTVV.

The chain joins TRBV14 to TRBJ1-6; D possibly corresponds to TRBD1 (5 bases). This CDR3 region has 13 residues. V dropped 6 bases and J dropped 10 bases, with 13 bases sitting between them. The germline V gene has CDR1 SGHDN and CDR2 FVKESK. CDR3 in DNA: TGTGCCAGCAGTCGGGACCCGGGCTCACCCCTCCACTTT. The encoded protein is CASSRDPGSPLHF.

This clone has just one count. CDR3 residues: CASGDRPGEKLFF. In DNA form, the CDR3 reads TGTGCCAGCGGGGACAGGCCGGGGGAAAAACTGTTTTTT. This chain uses TRBV9 with TRBJ1-4; 8 positions agree with TRBD1. The CDR3 loop spans 13 amino acids. V lost 7 bases and J lost 8; bases outside the gene matches: 7. CDR1 and CDR2 (germline): SGDLS, YYNGEE.

The V and J genes are TRBV6-5 and TRBJ1-5; D gene ambiguous. V gave up 4 bases and J gave up 2 bases, with 15 bases separating them. Germline lookup yields CDR1 MNHEY and CDR2 SVGAGI. This CDR3 spans 16 amino acids. The DNA of the CDR3 is TGTGCCAGCAGTTCAGGTGGGGTTTGGGGCAATCAGCCCCAGCATTTT. Its translation is CASSSGGVWGNQPQHF.

The chain recombines TRBV29-1 with TRBJ2-7, with 8 positions matching TRBD2. The V gene end was trimmed by 7 bases and the J gene end by 3 bases; junction bases not matched to a gene: 8. The CDR3 is 13 residues long. Germline V gene lookup returns CDR1 SQVTM and CDR2 ANQGSEA. The CDR3 DNA follows: TGCAGCGCCGGTTCGGGGGGGAACTACGAGCAGTACTTC. Translating gives CSAGSGGNYEQYF.

In this sample, this clone turned up once. The chain combines TRBV9 with TRBJ2-2, with D perhaps TRBD2 (6 bases). The CDR3 runs to 13 residues. Germline assignment: CDR1 SGDLS and CDR2 YYNGEE. V was trimmed by 0 bases and J by 7 bases, leaving 7 bases between them. The CDR3 region is CASSVVGGGELFF. As DNA, the CDR3 is TGTGCCAGCAGCGTAGTCGGGGGCGGGGAGCTGTTTTTT.

The chain carries TRBV15 and TRBJ2-5; D may be TRBD2 (5 bases). Trimming removed 4 bases from V and 4 bases from J, with 7 bases in between. Germline CDR1 is LNHNV and CDR2 is YYDKDF (reference sequence). The CDR3 covers 12 residues. DNA of the CDR3: TGTGCCACCAGCACCGGACTAGAGACCCAGTACTTC. It yields the protein CATSTGLETQYF.

The V call is TRBV3-1 (or the pseudogene TRBV3-2), the J call TRBJ1-5; D gene uncertain. This CDR3 region has 15 residues. Germline values: CDR1 LGHDT, CDR2 YNNKEL (reference sequence). Trimming took off 0 bases at V and 4 bases at J, with 10 bases between the two ends. The CDR3 spells CASSQDRGPNQPQHF. In DNA form, the CDR3 reads TGTGCCAGCAGCCAAGATCGAGGGCCTAATCAGCCCCAGCATTTT.

By share, this clone counts as medium-sized (0.01 to 0.1%). J is TRBJ2-7 and V is TRBV3-1 (or the pseudogene TRBV3-2); TRBD1 or TRBD2 may be the D gene (6 bases each). The germline gives CDR1 LGHDT, CDR2 YNNKEL (reference sequence). V was pared by 5 bases and J by 0 bases, with 23 bases between. This CDR3 spans 18 amino acids. The CDR3 DNA follows: TGTGCCAGCAGCTCAAGGGGGGCCCGGAGGGAGGCCTCCTACGAGCAGTACTTC. It translates to CASSSRGARREASYEQYF.

The chain uses TRBV11-2 and TRBJ1-3; D perhaps matches TRBD1 (5 bases). Germline CDR1 and CDR2: SGHAT and FQNNGV. This CDR3 region has 15 residues. With 5 bases removed from V and 4 bases from J, the gap between germline ends came to 15 bases. CDR3 in DNA: TGTGCCAGCAGCCTATCCGACCAGGGCGGAAACACCATATATTTT. Translating gives CASSLSDQGGNTIYF.

V gene TRBV30 combines with J gene TRBJ1-5, with a tentative D call TRBD1 (5 bases). The V and J ends lost 3 bases and 3 bases respectively, with 15 bases between them. CDR1 GTSNPN and CDR2 SVGIG come from the germline V gene (reference sequence). The CDR3 is 15 residues long. CDR3 nucleotides: TGTGCCTGGAGCGCTATGGGGGGGAACAATCAGCCCCAGCATTTT. Its protein product is CAWSAMGGNNQPQHF.

As DNA, the CDR3 is TGCGCCAGCAGCCAAGTAGTAGGGGGACTAGCGGGACGGCAGTATTTT. Residues: CASSQVVGGLAGRQYF. V and J are TRBV4-1 and TRBJ2-3; 13 bases line up with TRBD2. The V gene's germline CDR1 is MGHRA and CDR2 YSYEKL. The trim removed 1 base at V and 11 bases at J, leaving 9 bases unmatched. The CDR3 covers 16 residues.

The chain links TRBV7-9 to TRBJ2-5, with unresolved D. The CDR3 consists of 15 residues. V lost 5 bases and J 5 bases, leaving 18 bases between the germline ends. Germline values: CDR1 SEHNR, CDR2 FQNEAQ (reference sequence). The CDR3, as DNA: TGTGCCAGCAGCCGTTTTCTGTGGGCGCCCGAGACCCAGTACTTC. It translates to CASSRFLWAPETQYF.

This rearrangement joins TRBV7-2 to TRBJ1-3; TRBD1 agrees at 7 bases. Trimming removed 4 bases from V and 0 bases from J; junction bases left unmatched: 3. CDR3 length: 15 residues. Germline V gene sequence: CDR1 SGHTA, CDR2 FQGNSA. Here the CDR3 reads CASSSTGISGNTIYF. For the CDR3, the DNA is TGTGCCAGCAGCTCGACAGGGATCTCTGGAAACACCATATATTTT.

CDR3 in DNA: TGTGCCTGGGCGGACAGGGTCGATTCACCCCTCCACTTT. Its protein is CAWADRVDSPLHF. The V call is TRBV30, the J call TRBJ1-6; 8 bases match TRBD1. CDR1 and CDR2 from the germline V gene are GTSNPN and SVGIG (reference sequence). The CDR3 length is 13 residues. V shed 5 bases and J 8 bases; nucleotides not matched to a gene: 5. Combining the CDR3 with reference TRBV30 and TRBJ1-6 gives the whole variable domain SQTIHQWPATLVQPVGSPLSLECTVEGTSNPNLYWYRQAAGRGLQLLFYSVGIGQISSEVPQNLSASRPQDRQFILSSKKLLLSDSGFYLCAWADRVDSPLHFGNGTRLTVT.